The source of this T cell receptor beta chain is a study of beta chain features in type 1 diabetes. This clone has just a few counts. Its antigen remains unknown. What was sequenced were expressed TCRB transcripts, since all of the isolated RNA had been reverse transcribed. Only in-frame clones appear in the TCRdb table, and some are missing; sequencing was by immunoSEQ multiplex PCR. The profile covers roughly 53,000 clones, with less than 55% appearing a single time and about 1.5% taken by the ten largest. Findings of the study overall: Patients with Type 1 diabetes showed moderately but significantly shorter TCRB CDR3s in all four CD4+ subsets.

Trimming cost V 4 bases and J 3 bases; bases outside gene matches: 6. The CDR3 is 14 residues long. In germline, CDR1 is SGHKS, CDR2 YYEKEE (reference sequence). A CD45RO/CCR7/CD25/CD127/CD95/CD27 panel sorted naive, central memory, regulatory and stem cell-like memory CD4+ cells. The TCR was taken from a man younger than 45 with type 1 diabetes. Sequenced material: Tregs from blood. The chain uses TRBV5-5 and TRBJ2-5, with TRBD1 matching over 7 bases. CDR3 region: CASSPSTGKETQYF. The CDR3 coding sequence is TGTGCCAGCAGCCCCTCGACAGGGAAAGAGACCCAGTACTTC.